This TCR beta chain comes out of a study of T cell responses to AZD1222 COVID-19 vaccine. Study-level findings and limits: Targeting of unmutated variant regions was reportedly seen in nearly half of spike-specific TCRs.

This table comes from immunoSEQ multiplex PCR, and its TCRdb copy is limited to in-frame clones, with some not included. The sample includes under 200,000 clones, about 92% of them seen just once. A word on this clone: The antigen remains unidentified.

The origin of this receptor is an adult in good health. Specimen: peripheral blood, collected on day 0 of AZD1222 vaccination.

CDR3 nucleotide sequence: TGTGCCAGCAGCCAGACAGGGAATGAGCAGTTCTTC. Translation: CASSQTGNEQFF. This chain joins TRBV7-6 and TRBJ2-1; the match to TRBD1 covers 7 bases. The germline V gene encodes CDR1 SGHVS and CDR2 FNYEAQ. The V gene end was trimmed by 5 bases and the J gene end by 7 bases; junction bases not matched to a gene: 2. The CDR3 sequence is 12 residues long.